The 6 T cell receptor beta chains in this list originate from one sample, sequenced in a study of somatic mutations in cytotoxic T cells in rheumatoid arthritis. The repertoire was sequenced with immunoSEQ multiplex PCR; TCRdb's copy has only in-frame clones and lacks some. There are 8,000 or so clones in the sample; roughly nine tenths occur only once, and 26% lies in the top ten. Sequencing was done on a sample of CD8+ T cells sorted from blood. These receptors all come from an older woman with rheumatoid arthritis.

The chain recombines TRBV9 with TRBJ2-5; perhaps TRBD1 as D (6 bases). The CDR3 runs 14 residues. CDR1 SGDLS and CDR2 YYNGEE come from the germline V gene. The ends were cut back, 4 bases at V and 2 bases at J, with 12 bases in the middle. As DNA, the CDR3 is TGTGCCAGCAGCTACGCCGGGACACAAGAGACCCAGTACTTC. It yields the protein CASSYAGTQETQYF.

The V call is TRBV4-3, the J call TRBJ1-3, with D unresolved. There are 16 residues in the CDR3. Germline CDR1 is LGHNA and CDR2 is YSLEER. V lost 1 base to trimming and J lost 3 bases, with 13 bases between them. The CDR3 protein is CASSQGIGGSGNTIYF. Written as DNA, the CDR3 is TGCGCCAGCAGCCAAGGTATCGGCGGGAGTGGAAACACCATATATTTT.

On this clone itself: The CDR3 end shows no conserved phenylalanine or tryptophan, and so a read error is likely. The chain uses TRBV27 and TRBJ1-2; D possibly corresponds to TRBD1 (5 bases). This CDR3 is built from 13 residues. Germline loops: CDR1 MNHEY, CDR2 SMNVEV (reference sequence). Trimming removed 2 bases at V and 7 bases at J, with 11 bases between. CDR3 region: CASSLGGGPGYTL. Here the CDR3 DNA reads TGTGCCAGCAGTTTAGGGGGAGGGCCTGGCTACACCCTC.

Comment on this clone: At one end the junction does not follow the germline gene, possibly because of a read error. The genes are TRBV7-7 and TRBJ2-2; D is possibly TRBD1 (6 bases). The germline CDR1 and CDR2 sequences are SSHAT and FNYEAQ (reference sequence). This CDR3 comprises 13 residues. This chain's CDR3 is CASSPQGNGELFF. The CDR3 DNA sequence: TGTGCTAGCAGCCCTCAGGGGAATGGGGAGCTGTTTTTT.

The chain combines TRBV5-6 with TRBJ2-7; maybe TRBD1 (6 bases). Trimming shortened V by 0 bases and J by 3 bases, and 10 bases separated the two germline ends. The V gene's germline CDR1 is SGHDT and CDR2 YYEEEE. CDR3 length equals 14 residues. This chain's CDR3 is CASSLAGQFYEQYF. The CDR3 DNA reads TGTGCCAGCAGCTTGGCTGGACAGTTCTACGAGCAGTACTTC. Full variable domain (missing parts from reference TRBV5-6 and TRBJ2-7): DAGVTQSPTHLIKTRGQQVTLRCSPKSGHDTVSWYQQALGQGPQFIFQYYEEEERQRGNFPDRFSGHQFPNYSSELNVNALLLGDSALYLCASSLAGQFYEQYFGPGTRLTVT.

This chain joins TRBV6-7 and TRBJ2-2; 10 bases agree with TRBD2. TRBV6-7 counts as an open reading frame of uncertain function. The CDR3 extends over 17 amino acids. V was pared by 0 bases and J by 6 bases, with 7 bases of the junction left unmatched. The CDR3 coding sequence is TGTGCCAGCAGTTACTCTTCTAGCGGGAGTGGGTCCGGGGAGCTGTTTTTT. It encodes CASSYSSSGSGSGELFF.